These 6 T cell receptor beta chains were all obtained from the same sample, sequenced in a study of OX40 agonist ivuxolimab in advanced cancers. The assay was immunoSEQ multiplex PCR, and TCRdb's table has in-frame clones only and misses some. The sample consists of about 35,000 clones, around 84% of them appearing once. The sequencing here drew on CD4+ or CD8+ T cells sorted from blood, taken in a trial of the OX40 agonist ivuxolimab. The receptors were sampled from an adult with an advanced solid tumor such as melanoma, head and neck, liver or kidney cancer.

This clone has more than one count but fewer than ten. This rearrangement joins TRBV11-3 to TRBJ2-3; 10 positions match TRBD1. The germline V gene encodes CDR1 SGHNT and CDR2 YENEEA. The ends lost 6 bases at V and 13 bases at J; junction bases unmatched: 16. The CDR3 loop spans 15 amino acids. The CDR3 bases are TGTGCCAGCAGTTTAAGCTCTACCGGGACAGGGGATAAGTATTTT. Protein: CASSLSSTGTGDKYF.

This clone appeared once. J is TRBJ2-5 and V is TRBV18, with no clear D. With the DNA end fitting TRBJ2-7 better, the J assignment may be wrong. Germline V gene sequence: CDR1 KGHSH, CDR2 LQKENI. The CDR3 is made up of 13 amino acids. CDR3 amino acids: CASSSHPFYEQYF. The DNA for the CDR3 is TGTGCCAGCTCATCCCATCCTTTCTACGAGCAGTACTTC.

The chain couples TRBV6-5 to TRBJ1-2; TRBD1 matches 9 bases. J lost 5 bases, V lost 5 bases, and 3 bases had no gene match. Germline V CDR1 and CDR2: MNHEY, SVGAGI. The CDR3 consists of 13 residues. This chain's CDR3 is CASSPDRGYGYTF. In DNA, the CDR3 is TGTGCCAGCAGTCCCGACAGGGGGTATGGCTACACCTTC.

V gene TRBV7-2 combines with J gene TRBJ1-1, with D uncertain. Trimming shortened V by 4 bases and J by 0 bases, and 12 bases separated the two germline ends. From germline, CDR1 is SGHTA and CDR2 FQGNSA. This CDR3 has 15 amino acids. The CDR3 region is CASSSWGSMNTEAFF. The CDR3 DNA sequence: TGTGCCAGCAGCTCCTGGGGATCCATGAACACTGAAGCTTTCTTT. Filled out from reference TRBV7-2 and TRBJ1-1, the complete variable domain reads GAGVSQSPSNKVTEKGKDVELRCDPISGHTALYWYRQSLGQGLEFLIYFQGNSAPDKSGLPSDRFSAERTGGSVSTLTIQRTQQEDSAVYLCASSSWGSMNTEAFFGQGTRLTVV.

The V and J genes are TRBV5-5 and TRBJ2-3; 8 nucleotides match TRBD1. The ends lost 1 base at V and 3 bases at J; junction bases unmatched: 7. This CDR3 is 16 amino acids long. Germline V gene lookup returns CDR1 SGHKS and CDR2 YYEKEE (reference sequence). The CDR3 coding sequence is TGTGCCAGCAGCTTGCAGGGGGCAAAGGCAACAGATACGCAGTATTTT. It translates to CASSLQGAKATDTQYF.

The CDR3: CASSVGGGLLYNEQFF. The CDR3 DNA sequence: TGTGCCAGCAGCGTAGGCGGGGGGCTCCTCTACAATGAGCAGTTCTTC. The chain has TRBV9 and TRBJ2-1, with TRBD2 matching over 8 bases. V lost 0 bases and J lost 3; bases outside the gene matches: 5. The CDR3 contains 16 residues. CDR1 is SGDLS, CDR2 YYNGEE, per germline.